Given below is one TCR beta chain in context. Reverse transcription of extracted RNA yielded cDNA, which provided the sequencing template. TCRdb's copy holds only in-frame clones and misses some; the assay was immunoSEQ multiplex PCR. The profile shows 250,000 to 350,000 clones, around three fifths of them singletons. The data belong to a study of CD8+ T cells in alopecia areata. Study-wide background: Oral tofacitinib, 5 to 10 mg twice daily, was given in an open-label trial.

This CDR3 contains 17 residues. Trimming took 4 bases from V and 7 from J; bases not matched to a gene: 11. CDR1 is SGHTA, CDR2 FQGNSA, per germline. The treatment denotes: oral pan-JAK inhibitor, 5-10 mg twice daily. This chain connects TRBV7-2 to TRBJ1-6; 9 bases are a match to TRBD1. The sample was CD4+ T cells sorted from blood, taken at week 52, from a patient treated with tofacitinib. The receptor was derived from a human donor with alopecia areata. The CDR3 DNA is TGTGCCAGCAGCTCTCGCCCCCCCGGACAGGGGAATTCACCCCTCCACTTT. Translated: CASSSRPPGQGNSPLHF. Full variable domain (remainder filled in from reference TRBV7-2 and TRBJ1-6): GAGVSQSPSNKVTEKGKDVELRCDPISGHTALYWYRQSLGQGLEFLIYFQGNSAPDKSGLPSDRFSAERTGGSVSTLTIQRTQQEDSAVYLCASSSRPPGQGNSPLHFGNGTRLTVT.